This T cell receptor (beta chain) is from a study of cytomegalovirus exposure and HLA in healthy donors. Whole-study findings and limits: Serostatus for CMV was the only available immune exposure information. In all likelihood, a cluster of highly shared sequence variants was a sequencing artifact. Upon later analysis, TCR association rates were observed to vary by HLA locus, being highest for DRB1 and lowest for HLA-C. Testing in vitro showed a few CMV-associated chains specific for CMV antigens.

Turning to this clone: The antigen remains undetermined.

13 Jbeta primers and 60 Vbeta primers were used for the PCR. TCRdb's table, derived via immunoSEQ multiplex PCR, lists solely in-frame clones and lacks some. Seen here are 210,000 or so clones, about 88% observed once, and the top ten hold about 0.25%. The CDR3 length is 16 residues. This rearrangement joins TRBV1 to TRBJ2-7; the DNA was not compared with TRBD2, the D call given in the table. TRBV1 has pseudogene status. The sample taken for sequencing was PBMCs. The TCR originated in a girl aged 2 to 10 in good health and CMV-seronegative. CDR3 bases: TGCACCAGCAGCCAAGATCGCGCTACCCCTTCCTACGAGCAGTACTTC. Protein: CTSSQDRATPSYEQYF.